This entry describes one T cell receptor (beta chain). Data came from immunoSEQ multiplex PCR; TCRdb stores just in-frame clones and leaves some out. Among 260,000 or so clones listed, roughly 76% were seen once. V dropped 3 bases and J dropped 0 bases, with 20 bases sitting between them. In germline, CDR1 is SGHRS, CDR2 YFSETQ. The CDR3 has 18 residues. These data are taken from a study of blood T cell repertoires in COVID-19. The wider study: The origin of the acute and convalescent COVID-19 samples was the United States, Italy and Spain.

Sequencing was done on a sample of peripheral blood. The rearrangement joins TRBV5-1 to TRBJ2-3; D perhaps matches TRBD2 (6 bases). The clonotype comes from a woman older than 75 with COVID-19, enrolled during active disease. This CDR3 reads CASSSRLGLALSTDTQYF. In nucleotides, the CDR3 is TGCGCCAGCAGCTCCCGACTAGGTCTAGCGCTTAGCACAGATACGCAGTATTTT.